Detailed here is one T cell receptor (beta chain). Its antigen remains unidentified. TCRdb itself ran the 5' RACE reads through MiXCR, one entry per CDR3 protein. The table has 6,800 or so distinct CDR3 sequences, over 45% seen once. Study-wide results and caveats: The TCR gene usage of tumor memory CD4+ T cells clustered together with blood and lymph node memory CD4+ cells and with lymph node naive CD4+ cells.

Trimming cost V 4 bases and J 5 bases, with 8 bases left between them. Germline CDR1 ENHRY, CDR2 SYGVKD. The CDR3 runs 13 residues. This chain connects TRBV10-3 to TRBJ2-2, with D hard to call. The TCR originated in a female donor with breast cancer. Input material: tumor-infiltrating memory CD4+ T cells sorted from the breast tumor. This sample's subset: memory CD4+ T cells, CD4+CD45RO+CD25-. The CDR3 sequence: CAISGKPTGELFF. The CDR3 DNA reads TGTGCCATCAGTGGGAAACCGACCGGGGAGCTGTTTTTT.